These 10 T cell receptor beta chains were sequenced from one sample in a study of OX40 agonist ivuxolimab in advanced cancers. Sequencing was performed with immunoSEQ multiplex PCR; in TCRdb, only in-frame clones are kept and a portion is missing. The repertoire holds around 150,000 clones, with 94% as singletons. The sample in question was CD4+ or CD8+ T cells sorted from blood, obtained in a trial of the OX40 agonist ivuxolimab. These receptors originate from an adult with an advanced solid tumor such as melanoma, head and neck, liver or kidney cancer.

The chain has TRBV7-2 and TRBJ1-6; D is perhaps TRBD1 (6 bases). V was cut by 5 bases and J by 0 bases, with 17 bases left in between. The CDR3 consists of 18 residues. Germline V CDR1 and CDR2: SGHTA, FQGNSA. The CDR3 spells CASSPRQAQSSYNSPLHF. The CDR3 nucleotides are TGTGCCAGCAGCCCCCGACAGGCTCAGAGCTCCTATAATTCACCCCTCCACTTT.

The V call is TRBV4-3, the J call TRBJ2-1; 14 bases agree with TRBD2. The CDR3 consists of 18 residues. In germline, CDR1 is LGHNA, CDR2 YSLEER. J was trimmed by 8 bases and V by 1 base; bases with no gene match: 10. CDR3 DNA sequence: TGCGCCAGCAGCCAAGGCCCGGGACTAGCGGGAGTTAGGGATGAGCAGTTCTTC. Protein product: CASSQGPGLAGVRDEQFF.

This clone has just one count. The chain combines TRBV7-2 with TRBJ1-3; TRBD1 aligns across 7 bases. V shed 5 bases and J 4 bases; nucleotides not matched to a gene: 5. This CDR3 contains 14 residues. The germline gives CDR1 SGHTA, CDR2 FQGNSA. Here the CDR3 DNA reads TGTGCCAGCAGCCCCACAGGGGTAGGAAACACCATATATTTT. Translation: CASSPTGVGNTIYF. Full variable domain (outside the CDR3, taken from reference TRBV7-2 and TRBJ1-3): GAGVSQSPSNKVTEKGKDVELRCDPISGHTALYWYRQSLGQGLEFLIYFQGNSAPDKSGLPSDRFSAERTGGSVSTLTIQRTQQEDSAVYLCASSPTGVGNTIYFGEGSWLTVV.

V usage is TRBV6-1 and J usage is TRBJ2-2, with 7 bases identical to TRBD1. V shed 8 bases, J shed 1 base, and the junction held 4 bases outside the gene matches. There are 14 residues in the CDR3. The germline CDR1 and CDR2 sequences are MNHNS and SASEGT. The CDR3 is CASPRDRNTGELFF. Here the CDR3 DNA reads TGTGCCAGCCCCCGGGACAGGAACACCGGGGAGCTGTTTTTT.

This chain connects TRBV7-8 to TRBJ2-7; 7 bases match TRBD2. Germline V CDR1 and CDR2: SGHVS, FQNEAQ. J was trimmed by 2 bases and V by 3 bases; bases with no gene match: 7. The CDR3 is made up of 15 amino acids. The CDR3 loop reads CASSFYPSGTYEQYF. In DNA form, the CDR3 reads TGTGCCAGCAGCTTTTACCCTAGCGGAACCTACGAGCAGTACTTC.

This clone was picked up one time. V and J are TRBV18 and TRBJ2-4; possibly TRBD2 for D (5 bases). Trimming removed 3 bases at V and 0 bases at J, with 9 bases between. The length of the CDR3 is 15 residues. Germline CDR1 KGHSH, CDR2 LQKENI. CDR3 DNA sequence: TGTGCCAGCTCACCCGAGGGTCCAGCCAAAAACATTCAGTACTTC. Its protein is CASSPEGPAKNIQYF.

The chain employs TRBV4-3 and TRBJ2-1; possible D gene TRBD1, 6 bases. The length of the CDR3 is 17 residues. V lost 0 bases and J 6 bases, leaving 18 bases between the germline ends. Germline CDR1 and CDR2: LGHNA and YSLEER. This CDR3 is CASSQEIYRVGFNEQFF. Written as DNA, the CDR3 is TGCGCCAGCAGCCAAGAAATCTACAGGGTTGGGTTCAATGAGCAGTTCTTC.

The CDR3 nucleotides are TGTGCCAGCAGTGGGGCTACCTCGATGGATACGCAGTATTTT. Its protein product is CASSGATSMDTQYF. This sequence joins TRBV2 and TRBJ2-3; D is unclear. Trimming took off 4 bases at V and 6 bases at J, with 14 bases between the two ends. CDR1 and CDR2 from the germline V gene are SNHLY and FYNNEI. CDR3 length: 14 amino acids.

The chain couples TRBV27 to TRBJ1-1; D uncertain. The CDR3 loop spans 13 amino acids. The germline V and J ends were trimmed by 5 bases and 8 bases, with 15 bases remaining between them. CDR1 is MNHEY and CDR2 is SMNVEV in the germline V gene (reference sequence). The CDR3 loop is CASSIPGGGEAFF. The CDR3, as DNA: TGTGCCAGCAGTATCCCGGGCGGTGGGGAAGCTTTCTTT.

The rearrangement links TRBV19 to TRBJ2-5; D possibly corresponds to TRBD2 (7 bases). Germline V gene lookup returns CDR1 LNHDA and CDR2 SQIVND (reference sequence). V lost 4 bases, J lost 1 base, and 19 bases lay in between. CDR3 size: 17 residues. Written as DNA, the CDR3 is TGTGCCAGTAGTACACTAGCGCCCTCAGGGGTCCAAGAGACCCAGTACTTC. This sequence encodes CASSTLAPSGVQETQYF.